The 32 T cell receptor beta chains below come from one sample, sequenced in a study of T cell responses to AZD1222 COVID-19 vaccine. Profiled with immunoSEQ multiplex PCR; TCRdb holds only in-frame clones, not every one. The sample lists 99,000 or so clones, 88% seen once, with about 8.7% in the top ten. Specimen: peripheral blood, collected on day 0 of AZD1222 vaccination. These receptors came from an adult in good health.

This chain connects TRBV27 to TRBJ2-5, with 11 positions matching TRBD2. The J segment lost 5 bases and the V segment lost 2 bases, leaving 4 bases of the junction unmatched. CDR3 length equals 15 residues. CDR1 MNHEY and CDR2 SMNVEV come from the germline V gene (reference sequence). The CDR3 DNA sequence: TGTGCCAGCAGTTTAGCTAGCGGGGGGCCTGAGACCCAGTACTTC. This translates into CASSLASGGPETQYF.

J is TRBJ2-1 and V is TRBV4-3; 11 bases map to TRBD2. The CDR3 covers 19 residues. Per the germline V gene, CDR1 is LGHNA and CDR2 is YSLEER. J lost 8 bases, V lost 6 bases, and 21 bases had no gene match. DNA for the CDR3: TGCGCCAGCAGTCCAGGGTTTAGCGGGAGGGAGATTAAGGAGGATGAGCAGTTCTTC. Encoded protein: CASSPGFSGREIKEDEQFF.

This chain uses TRBV14 with TRBJ2-7; D possibly matches TRBD1 or TRBD2 (5 bases each). Trimming removed 4 bases at V and 2 bases at J, with 15 bases between. Germline CDR1 SGHDN, CDR2 FVKESK. The CDR3 length is 15 residues. In DNA, the CDR3 is TGTGCCAGCAGCCTCCGGGACGCCCTCACCTACGAGCAGTACTTC. This encodes CASSLRDALTYEQYF.

V gene TRBV28 combines with J gene TRBJ2-1; D is perhaps TRBD2 (5 bases). The V end was cut by 7 bases, the J end by 3 bases, with 16 bases between. The CDR3 spans 15 residues. CDR1 and CDR2 from the germline V gene are MDHEN and SYDVKM. The CDR3 region is CASTPTGLGYNEQFF. The CDR3 bases are TGTGCCAGCACCCCTACGGGATTGGGCTACAATGAGCAGTTCTTC.

This clone came up once. The V call is TRBV9, the J call TRBJ1-5; TRBD1 agrees at 9 bases. CDR3 length: 13 amino acids. The germline V gene encodes CDR1 SGDLS and CDR2 YYNGEE. The V gene end was trimmed by 2 bases and the J gene end by 6 bases; junction bases not matched to a gene: 0. CDR3 protein: CASSVTGGQPQHF. The CDR3 DNA reads TGTGCCAGCAGCGTGACAGGGGGTCAGCCCCAGCATTTT.

The chain links TRBV28 to TRBJ1-2, with 9 bases fitting TRBD1. This CDR3 has 19 amino acids. Germline CDR1 and CDR2: MDHEN and SYDVKM. The J segment lost 4 bases and the V segment lost 8 bases, leaving 23 bases of the junction unmatched. The CDR3 sequence is CASRGQQGALTRDSYGYTF. The CDR3 DNA follows: TGTGCCAGCCGTGGCCAACAGGGGGCACTGACCCGGGACTCCTATGGCTACACCTTC.

The genes are TRBV9 and TRBJ1-2; D remains ambiguous. Between the trimmed V and J ends, which lost 0 bases and 4 bases, there was a span of 10 bases. Looked up from germline, CDR1 is SGDLS and CDR2 is YYNGEE. This CDR3 has 14 amino acids. CDR3 protein: CASSVEVASYGYTF. CDR3 nucleotide sequence: TGTGCCAGCAGCGTAGAGGTGGCTTCCTATGGCTACACCTTC.

The chain has TRBV27 and TRBJ2-3, with a tentative D call TRBD2 (5 bases). Trimming pared 5 bases from V and 2 bases from J, leaving 14 bases between. The CDR3 runs to 15 residues. Germline V lookup: CDR1 MNHEY, CDR2 SMNVEV (reference sequence). The CDR3 DNA follows: TGTGCCAGCAGTAGACGGGGTGGGTACACAGATACGCAGTATTTT. Translated: CASSRRGGYTDTQYF.

The rearrangement links TRBV24-1 to TRBJ2-2; weak D call: TRBD1 (5 bases). This CDR3 comprises 15 residues. The germline V gene encodes CDR1 KGHDR and CDR2 SFDVKD. V was shortened by 12 bases and J by 3 bases, with 19 bases between the two germline ends. CDR3 residues: CAARSTGSHTGELFF. The CDR3 bases are TGTGCCGCCCGTTCTACAGGTTCCCACACCGGGGAGCTGTTTTTT.

The J gene is TRBJ2-1, the V gene TRBV3-1 (or the pseudogene TRBV3-2), with 11 bases aligning to TRBD2. With 3 bases clipped from V and 9 bases from J, the junction kept 13 bases outside the gene matches. Germline V gives CDR1 LGHDT, CDR2 YNNKEL (reference sequence). The CDR3 covers 17 residues. The CDR3 DNA reads TGTGCCAGCAGCCACCCCCCCCGACTAGCGGGACGTGTTGAGCAGTTCTTC. Its protein product is CASSHPPRLAGRVEQFF.

The CDR3 loop reads CASSLTGTGGEKLFF. The DNA of the CDR3 is TGTGCCAGCAGTCTTACCGGGACAGGGGGCGAAAAACTGTTTTTT. The chain uses TRBV28 and TRBJ1-4, with 12 bases identical to TRBD1. Trimming cost V 5 bases and J 8 bases; bases outside gene matches: 6. Per germline, CDR1 MDHEN and CDR2 SYDVKM. CDR3 length: 15 residues.

The chain links TRBV2 to TRBJ2-1; the D gene could be TRBD1 or TRBD2 (5 bases each). Germline CDR1 is SNHLY and CDR2 is FYNNEI. The CDR3 is made up of 12 amino acids. Trimming removed 6 bases at V and 7 bases at J, with 10 bases between. The CDR3 coding sequence is TGTGCCAGCAGCGGGGACGTTAATGAGCAGTTCTTC. This codes for CASSGDVNEQFF.

CDR3 protein: CATKEPDSYSPLHF. For the CDR3, the DNA is TGTGCCACCAAAGAACCTGACAGTTATTCACCCCTCCACTTT. The chain couples TRBV27 to TRBJ1-6; TRBD1 might be the D (5 bases). The V gene lost 10 bases and the J gene lost 8 bases, with 18 bases spanning the gap. The CDR3 has 14 residues. CDR1 MNHEY and CDR2 SMNVEV come from the germline V gene (reference sequence).

The J gene is TRBJ1-1, the V gene TRBV5-4; D might be TRBD1 (5 bases). This CDR3 is built from 15 residues. Germline lookup yields CDR1 SGHNT and CDR2 YYREEE (reference sequence). The V gene lost 1 base and the J gene lost 0 bases, with 10 bases spanning the gap. CDR3 amino acids: CASSLIGTMNTEAFF. The CDR3 DNA reads as TGTGCCAGCAGCTTGATAGGGACCATGAACACTGAAGCTTTCTTT. The whole variable domain, filled in from reference TRBV5-4 and TRBJ1-1, reads ETGVTQSPTHLIKTRGQQVTLRCSSQSGHNTVSWYQQALGQGPQFIFQYYREEENGRGNFPPRFSGLQFPNYSSELNVNALELDDSALYLCASSLIGTMNTEAFFGQGTRLTVV.

About this clone: The sample has other DNA sequences that encode this CDR3 too. This chain connects TRBV28 to TRBJ2-7, with a possible D match to TRBD2 (6 bases). V was trimmed by 3 bases and J by 3 bases, leaving 6 bases between them. CDR1 MDHEN and CDR2 SYDVKM come from the germline V gene. The CDR3 sequence is 12 residues long. The DNA for the CDR3 is TGTGCCAGCAGTTTGGAGGGCTACGAGCAGTACTTC. Its protein product is CASSLEGYEQYF. Full variable domain (remainder filled in from reference TRBV28 and TRBJ2-7): DVKVTQSSRYLVKRTGEKVFLECVQDMDHENMFWYRQDPGLGLRLIYFSYDVKMKEKGDIPEGYSVSREKKERFSLILESASTNQTSMYLCASSLEGYEQYFGPGTRLTVT.

This chain links TRBV21-1 with TRBJ2-7; TRBD1, the table's D call, lacks a check against the DNA. TRBV21-1 constitutes a pseudogene. CDR3 length: 17 residues. CDR3 amino acids: CASSKGASRTLSYEQYF. As DNA, the CDR3 is TGTGCCAGCAGCAAAGGGGCTTCACGAACCCTCTCCTACGAGCAGTACTTC.

The chain joins TRBV9 to TRBJ2-1, with a possible D match to TRBD2 (5 bases). Germline V CDR1 and CDR2: SGDLS, YYNGEE. Trimming removed 3 bases at V and 6 bases at J, with 10 bases between. The CDR3 loop spans 13 amino acids. The CDR3 loop is CASSDWTGNEQFF. The CDR3 nucleotides are TGTGCCAGCAGCGACTGGACTGGCAATGAGCAGTTCTTC.

The rearrangement uses TRBV9 and TRBJ1-2; D not resolved. Trimming cost V 0 bases and J 0 bases, with 12 bases left between them. CDR1 and CDR2 (germline): SGDLS, YYNGEE. The CDR3 runs 16 residues. CDR3 loop: CASSVAQVETNYGYTF. The CDR3 DNA sequence: TGTGCCAGCAGCGTAGCCCAGGTGGAAACTAACTATGGCTACACCTTC. Full variable domain (remainder filled in from reference TRBV9 and TRBJ1-2): DSGVTQTPKHLITATGQRVTLRCSPRSGDLSVYWYQQSLDQGLQFLIQYYNGEERAKGNILERFSAQQFPDLHSELNLSSLELGDSALYFCASSVAQVETNYGYTFGSGTRLTVV.

This chain uses TRBV7-2 with TRBJ1-1, with D possibly TRBD1 on 5 matching bases. V lost 5 bases and J 4 bases, leaving 14 bases between the germline ends. This CDR3 is 14 amino acids long. CDR1 is SGHTA and CDR2 is FQGNSA in the germline V gene. The chain's CDR3 is CASSPPPGTTEAFF. The CDR3 DNA reads as TGTGCCAGCAGCCCCCCCCCGGGGACCACTGAAGCTTTCTTT.

The rearrangement links TRBV6-5 to TRBJ2-1; TRBD2 might be the D (5 bases). The CDR3 is 14 amino acids. The ends were cut back, 6 bases at V and 2 bases at J, with 11 bases in the middle. Germline CDR1 MNHEY, CDR2 SVGAGI. In DNA form, the CDR3 reads TGTGCCAGCAGGGACCCCGGGACCTACAATGAGCAGTTCTTC. Protein sequence: CASRDPGTYNEQFF.

The CDR3 is CASTLRDGRGYTF. The CDR3 nucleotides read TGTGCCAGCACCCTACGGGACGGGAGAGGCTACACCTTC. V and J are TRBV28 and TRBJ1-2, with a tentative D call TRBD1 (5 bases). CDR3 size: 13 residues. V lost 7 bases and J 8 bases, leaving 17 bases between the germline ends. Germline CDR1 and CDR2: MDHEN and SYDVKM.

V gene TRBV2 combines with J gene TRBJ1-4; 7 bases agree with TRBD1. The length of the CDR3 is 14 residues. CDR1 is SNHLY, CDR2 FYNNEI, per germline. The junction had 6 bases not matched to a gene; V was cut back by 4 bases and J by 7 bases. This CDR3 reads CASSAGRGGEKLFF. CDR3 in DNA: TGTGCCAGCAGTGCGGGCAGGGGGGGTGAAAAACTGTTTTTT.

The chain couples TRBV4-2 to TRBJ1-2; possibly TRBD1 for D (6 bases). The CDR3 contains 15 residues. V was shortened by 7 bases and J by 6 bases, with 21 bases between the two germline ends. The V gene's germline CDR1 is LGHNA and CDR2 YNFKEQ. The CDR3 nucleotides read TGTGCCAGCAACCCCCGTGTGGGGGGGGCAAATGGCTACACCTTC. It codes for CASNPRVGGANGYTF.

The chain joins TRBV9 to TRBJ2-5; TRBD1 is a possible D gene (6 bases). From germline, CDR1 is SGDLS and CDR2 YYNGEE. V shed 0 bases and J shed 1 base, with 19 bases lying between them. The CDR3 covers 18 residues. For the CDR3, the DNA is TGTGCCAGCAGCGTAGTTGGGGCCCAGGGGCTGAGCCAAGAGACCCAGTACTTC. Its protein product is CASSVVGAQGLSQETQYF. The full variable domain, in which reference TRBV9 and TRBJ2-5 provide the parts outside the CDR3, is DSGVTQTPKHLITATGQRVTLRCSPRSGDLSVYWYQQSLDQGLQFLIQYYNGEERAKGNILERFSAQQFPDLHSELNLSSLELGDSALYFCASSVVGAQGLSQETQYFGPGTRLLVL.

This clone was recorded only once. The CDR3 reads CASRGPGGKLFF. The CDR3 DNA sequence: TGTGCCAGCAGGGGGCCCGGCGGAAAACTGTTTTTT. The chain couples TRBV28 to TRBJ1-4, with D possibly being TRBD1 (5 bases). Germline CDR1 is MDHEN and CDR2 is SYDVKM. The V gene lost 6 bases and the J gene lost 10 bases, with 12 bases spanning the gap. The CDR3 is 12 amino acids. The variable domain in full, completed from reference TRBV28 and TRBJ1-4, reads DVKVTQSSRYLVKRTGEKVFLECVQDMDHENMFWYRQDPGLGLRLIYFSYDVKMKEKGDIPEGYSVSREKKERFSLILESASTNQTSMYLCASRGPGGKLFFGSGTQLSVL.

V gene TRBV29-1 combines with J gene TRBJ2-7; D perhaps matches TRBD2 (5 bases). Germline V gene sequence: CDR1 SQVTM, CDR2 ANQGSEA. V was trimmed by 4 bases and J by 3 bases, leaving 19 bases between them. CDR3 size: 15 residues. This chain's CDR3 is CSVGNGVYTDYEQYF. DNA of the CDR3: TGCAGCGTTGGTAACGGGGTCTATACTGACTACGAGCAGTACTTC.

The J gene is TRBJ2-1, the V gene TRBV28; D ambiguous. Germline lookup yields CDR1 MDHEN and CDR2 SYDVKM. Trimming pared 5 bases from V and 0 bases from J, leaving 8 bases between. The CDR3 consists of 14 residues. The CDR3 region has the DNA TGTGCCAGCAGTCAAACCGCCTCCTACAATGAGCAGTTCTTC. Translated: CASSQTASYNEQFF.

This CDR3 reads CAISTGGSYNEQFF. CDR3 bases: TGCGCCATTTCGACTGGCGGGTCCTACAATGAGCAGTTCTTC. This sequence joins TRBV10-2 and TRBJ2-1, with D perhaps matching TRBD2 (5 bases). V shed 10 bases and J shed 1 base, with 14 bases lying between them. From germline, CDR1 is WSHSY and CDR2 SAAADI. CDR3 length: 14 residues.

This clone appeared a single time. The DNA of the CDR3 is TGTGCCAGCAGCTTCGGACAGGGGGGCTTCTACGAGCAGTACTTC. This sequence encodes CASSFGQGGFYEQYF. The J gene is TRBJ2-7, the V gene TRBV27; 10 bases agree with TRBD1. This CDR3 has 15 residues. The junction had 8 bases not matched to a gene; V was cut back by 6 bases and J by 3 bases. Per the germline V gene, CDR1 is MNHEY and CDR2 is SMNVEV (reference sequence).

The chain carries TRBV27 and TRBJ1-2; D perhaps matches TRBD1 (6 bases). The V gene's germline CDR1 is MNHEY and CDR2 SMNVEV (reference sequence). The CDR3 has 16 amino acids. Trimming stripped 6 bases from V and 6 bases from J, with 23 bases between. In DNA form, the CDR3 reads TGTGCCAGCAGCCCCCGCTCCGGGGGCAGCGGTAATGGCTACACCTTC. Translating gives CASSPRSGGSGNGYTF.

In DNA, the CDR3 is TGCGCCAGCAGCTTAGCGGGGGCGGCAGAGACCCAGTACTTC. This gives the protein CASSLAGAAETQYF. The J gene is TRBJ2-5, the V gene TRBV5-1, with TRBD2 identical over 8 bases. V lost 2 bases and J lost 4; bases outside the gene matches: 4. The CDR3 sequence is 14 residues long. The germline V gene encodes CDR1 SGHRS and CDR2 YFSETQ.

This chain joins TRBV28 and TRBJ2-1, with TRBD1 as a possible D gene (6 bases). CDR3 size: 12 residues. Per germline, CDR1 MDHEN and CDR2 SYDVKM. With 5 bases removed from V and 7 bases from J, the gap between germline ends came to 9 bases. CDR3 sequence: CASSLQGNEQFF. CDR3 DNA sequence: TGTGCCAGCAGTCTTCAGGGGAATGAGCAGTTCTTC.